These T cell receptor beta chains were read from a single sample in a study of cytomegalovirus exposure and HLA in healthy donors. The repertoire was sequenced with immunoSEQ multiplex PCR; TCRdb's copy has only in-frame clones and lacks some. Here the sample spans 80,000 to 130,000 clones, around three quarters being singletons. Sample: PBMCs. These receptor sequences come from a female donor in good health and CMV-seropositive. Each CDR3 is given with its conserved first and last residue. A D gene is named only where the DNA matches it firmly. The listing skips clone size in some rows; elsewhere it reads once, few, many or a size class.

abundance	v_gene	j_gene	d_gene	CDR3aa	CDR3nt
.	TRBV7-6	TRBJ2-2	TRBD2	CASSLIAGGLNTGELFF	TGTGCCAGCAGCTTAATCGCGGGAGGTCTGAACACCGGGGAGCTGTTTTTT
.	TRBV10-2	TRBJ2-7	TRBD2	CATLPRRGAGEQYF	TGCGCCACCCTGCCCCGGCGGGGGGCGGGGGAGCAGTACTTC
.	TRBV5-1	TRBJ1-6	.	CASSPQGQTAYNSPLHF	TGCGCCAGCAGCCCACAGGGCCAGACGGCTTATAATTCACCCCTCCACTTT
.	TRBV5-4	TRBJ1-2	.	CASSLDPERGYTF	TGTGCCAGCAGCTTGGATCCAGAGCGTGGCTACACCTTC
.	TRBV7-2	TRBJ2-2	.	CASSLGGGGFTGELFF	TGTGCCAGCAGCTTAGGAGGGGGGGGCTTCACCGGGGAGCTGTTTTTT
.	TRBV19	TRBJ2-3	TRBD1	CASGTGGTDTQYF	TGTGCCAGTGGGACAGGCGGCACAGATACGCAGTATTTT
.	TRBV9	TRBJ1-1	.	CASSRRGVAFF	TGTGCCAGCAGCAGGAGGGGAGTAGCTTTCTTT
few	TRBV18	TRBJ2-1	TRBD2	CASSPLSGSRNEQFF	TGTGCCAGCTCACCCCTTAGCGGGAGCCGGAATGAGCAGTTCTTC
.	TRBV4-2	TRBJ1-5	TRBD1	CASSQAQGAGNQPQHF	TGTGCCAGCAGCCAAGCACAGGGGGCTGGCAATCAGCCCCAGCATTTT
few	TRBV18	TRBJ1-1	TRBD1	CASSPLDRVRNEAFF	TGTGCCAGCTCTCCTCTAGACAGGGTTCGTAATGAAGCTTTCTTT
few	TRBV30	TRBJ1-2	.	CAWSFPGPLNGYTF	TGTGCCTGGAGTTTCCCGGGTCCTCTCAATGGCTACACCTTC
.	TRBV6-1	TRBJ1-6	TRBD1	CASTATGDNSPLHF	TGTGCCAGCACGGCAACAGGGGATAATTCACCCCTCCACTTT
.	TRBV20-1	TRBJ2-1	TRBD1	CSARKQGEQFF	TGCAGTGCTAGAAAACAGGGGGAGCAGTTCTTC
.	TRBV25-1	TRBJ1-1	.	CASSPMGRGTEAFF	TGTGCCAGCAGCCCGATGGGGCGGGGGACTGAAGCTTTCTTT
.	TRBV18	TRBJ1-2	TRBD1	CASSPPAGTGSGYTF	TGTGCCAGCTCACCACCGGCCGGGACAGGAAGTGGCTACACCTTC
.	TRBV6-1	TRBJ1-3	.	CASMEGFTGNTIYF	TGTGCCAGCATGGAGGGTTTCACTGGAAACACCATATATTTT
.	TRBV14	TRBJ2-5	.	CASSQARGLASQETQYF	TGTGCCAGCAGCCAAGCCCGGGGACTCGCGTCACAAGAGACCCAGTACTTC
.	TRBV30	TRBJ2-3	TRBD1	CAWSARDRITDTQYF	TGTGCCTGGAGTGCCCGGGACAGGATCACAGATACGCAGTATTTT
.	TRBV5-1	TRBJ2-5	.	CASSPGQPGGETQYF	TGCGCCAGCAGCCCCGGACAGCCGGGTGGGGAGACCCAGTACTTC
.	TRBV11-2	TRBJ2-3	.	CASSLDGLADTQYF	TGTGCCAGCAGCTTAGATGGGCTGGCAGATACGCAGTATTTT
.	TRBV14	TRBJ2-1	.	CASSQGPYDEQFF	TGTGCCAGCAGCCAAGGGCCGTACGATGAGCAGTTCTTC
.	TRBV15	TRBJ2-5	.	CATSRDSGEAQYF	TGTGCCACCAGCAGAGATTCCGGGGAGGCCCAGTACTTC
.	TRBV27	TRBJ1-1	TRBD1	CASSFSTGSEAFF	TGTGCCAGCAGTTTTTCGACAGGGTCTGAAGCTTTCTTT
.	TRBV19	TRBJ1-2	TRBD1	CASGMEGAYGYTF	TGTGCCAGTGGAATGGAGGGGGCCTATGGCTACACCTTC
.	TRBV7-8	TRBJ1-1	.	CASSLQGKAFF	TGTGCCAGCAGCTTACAGGGTAAAGCTTTCTTT
.	TRBV2	TRBJ2-3	TRBD2	CASNPLAGGTDTQYF	TGTGCCAGCAACCCCTTAGCGGGGGGCACAGATACGCAGTATTTT
.	TRBV4-2	TRBJ2-3	TRBD2	CASSQDSGAAQSDTQYF	TGTGCCAGCAGCCAGGATAGCGGGGCCGCCCAGTCGGATACGCAGTATTTT
.	TRBV5-1	TRBJ2-7	TRBD2	CASSATSGRYEQYF	TGCGCCAGCAGCGCGACTAGCGGGAGGTACGAGCAGTACTTC
once	TRBV11-2	TRBJ2-1	TRBD2	CASSPRTSGPNEQFF	TGTGCCAGCAGCCCCAGGACTAGCGGGCCCAATGAGCAGTTCTTC
.	TRBV5-6	TRBJ1-5	.	CASTSGGRGQPQHF	TGTGCCAGCACCTCTGGCGGCCGTGGTCAGCCCCAGCATTTT
.	TRBV4-2	TRBJ1-2	.	CASSQVTGRYGYTF	TGTGCCAGCAGCCAAGTGACAGGAAGGTATGGCTACACCTTC
once	TRBV10-3	TRBJ2-5	.	CAISGGETQYF	TGTGCCATCAGTGGCGGGGAGACCCAGTACTTC
.	TRBV28	TRBJ2-7	TRBD1	CASSSLRQGPTYEQYF	TGTGCCAGCAGTTCCCTCAGACAGGGGCCTACCTACGAGCAGTACTTC
.	TRBV5-1	TRBJ2-7	TRBD2	CASSFNSGTRNEQYF	TGCGCCAGCAGCTTCAACTCCGGGACTAGGAACGAGCAGTACTTC
.	TRBV11-2	TRBJ2-7	.	CASSLDGGGEQYF	TGTGCCAGCAGCTTAGACGGGGGTGGAGAGCAGTACTTC
.	TRBV5-6	TRBJ1-2	TRBD1	CASSHPTGDFNYGYTF	TGTGCCAGCAGCCACCCGACAGGGGACTTTAACTATGGCTACACCTTC
.	TRBV6-5	TRBJ2-7	TRBD1	CASSSTGDSSYEQYF	TGTGCCAGCAGTTCTACTGGGGACAGCTCCTACGAGCAGTACTTC
once	TRBV7-2	TRBJ2-1	TRBD2	CASSPGLAGGNEQFF	TGTGCCAGCAGCCCCGGACTAGCGGGGGGGAATGAGCAGTTCTTC
few	TRBV7-4	TRBJ2-7	.	CASSPQRPQTSEQYF	TGTGCCAGCAGCCCCCAGCGTCCCCAAACGAGCGAGCAGTACTTC
.	TRBV29-1	TRBJ2-2	TRBD1	CSSRQGRTGELFF	TGCAGCTCCAGACAGGGAAGAACCGGGGAGCTGTTTTTT
.	TRBV30	TRBJ2-2	.	CAWRGGLTSTGELFF	TGTGCCTGGAGGGGGGGGCTCACCTCAACCGGGGAGCTGTTTTTT
.	TRBV23-1	TRBJ1-5	.	CASSQSVDGESPLAYHSNQPQHF	TGCGCCAGCAGTCAATCGGTCGACGGGGAAAGTCCGCTGGCGTATCATAGCAATCAGCCCCAGCATTTT
.	TRBV19	TRBJ2-7	.	CASRPGQRLYEQYF	TGTGCCAGTAGACCGGGACAAAGATTATACGAGCAGTACTTC
.	TRBV7-2	TRBJ2-6	.	CASSPQDSGANVLTF	TGTGCCAGCAGCCCCCAGGATTCTGGGGCCAACGTCCTGACTTTC
.	TRBV11-2	TRBJ2-5	TRBD2	CASSWGLAGGQETQYF	TGTGCCAGCAGCTGGGGACTAGCGGGAGGACAAGAGACCCAGTACTTC